The sample holds a few counts of the clone carrying this T cell receptor (beta chain). In TCRdb, the RT-PCR reads were re-called with MiXCR into one record per CDR3 protein. This sample has about 680,000 distinct CDR3 sequences, with 12% to 15% found just once. V was clipped by 5 bases and J by 2 bases; unmatched bases: 3. The CDR3 is made up of 14 amino acids. Germline assignment: CDR1 SGHRS and CDR2 YFSETQ. This chain links TRBV5-1 with TRBJ2-7, with 11 positions matching TRBD2. The receptor was derived from a female donor in good health, serving as a healthy control. The sample taken for sequencing was memory CD4+ T cells from blood. CDR3 region: CASRLAGDTYEQYF. The DNA for the CDR3 is TGCGCCAGCAGACTAGCGGGGGACACCTACGAGCAGTACTTC.